This T cell receptor (beta chain) derives from a study of PD-1 blockade in classical Hodgkin lymphoma. Study-level results: There remain no defined causes for the repertoire differences, which possibly reflect disease activity or prior therapy. Reported baseline diversity: healthy donors highest, relapsed/refractory patients lowest. TCR diversity rose significantly by C4D1 in CD4+ but not CD8+ cells.

Time point specified: cycle 4 day 1 (C4D1), after more than 5 weeks of nivolumab. Each patient experienced a relapse that followed autologous stem cell transplantation, and brentuximab vedotin exposure varied. With magnetic negative selection, CD4+ T cells were purified from PBMCs that had been thawed. There are 14 residues in the CDR3. Germline V gives CDR1 SGHRS, CDR2 YFSETQ. Unmatched junction bases numbered 2, after V lost 4 bases and J lost 2 bases. Sequencing was performed with immunoSEQ multiplex PCR; in TCRdb, only in-frame clones are kept and a portion is missing. The sample includes 25,000 to 35,000 clones, around 85% of them seen just once. About this clone: Its antigen is as yet unknown.

The gene calls are TRBV5-1 and TRBJ1-5; 8 nucleotides match TRBD1. Sequencing used CD4+ T cells from blood, obtained before the fourth cycle of nivolumab. The receptor was isolated from a human donor with classical Hodgkin lymphoma. The CDR3 loop reads CASSLDRGNQPQHF. The DNA of the CDR3 is TGCGCCAGCAGCCTGGACAGGGGCAATCAGCCCCAGCATTTT. The entire variable domain, with the rest obtained from reference TRBV5-1 and TRBJ1-5, is as follows: KAGVTQTPRYLIKTRGQQVTLSCSPISGHRSVSWYQQTPGQGLQFLFEYFSETQRNKGNFPGRFSGRQFSNSRSEMNVSTLELGDSALYLCASSLDRGNQPQHFGDGTRLSIL.